Listed below are T cell receptor beta chains from one sample, sequenced in a study of blood T cell repertoires in COVID-19. The assay was immunoSEQ multiplex PCR, and TCRdb's table has in-frame clones only and misses some. This table holds fewer than 200,000 clones, approximately 80% found once. Specimen: peripheral blood. The receptors here all came from a woman between 35 and 50 years old with COVID-19, enrolled during active disease. CDR3s include the opening cysteine and the closing phenylalanine or tryptophan. D genes are given only for firm matches. Some rows have no size entry. The others give once, few or many, or a class for an expanded clone.

clone_size j_call v_call d_call cdr3_nt cdr3_aa
few TRBJ2-2 TRBV28 NA TGTGCCAGCAGTATAGCGGCGGGGACCGGGGAGCTGTTTTTT CASSIAAGTGELFF
NA TRBJ1-6 TRBV5-1 NA TGCGCCAGCAGACTGGTTGTGGATAATTCACCCCTCCACTTT CASRLVVDNSPLHF
NA TRBJ1-2 TRBV28 TRBD1 TGTGCCAGCAAGGATTTTGGTGGTCAGGGGGGCTATGGCTACACCTTC CASKDFGGQGGYGYTF
NA TRBJ1-5 TRBV4-2 NA TGTGCCAGCAGCCAAGTGGGCCAGCCCCAGCATTTT CASSQVGQPQHF
NA TRBJ1-3 TRBV28 NA TGTGCCAGCAGCGAGGGGGGGCGCGTTGGAAACACCATATATTTT CASSEGGRVGNTIYF
NA TRBJ1-2 TRBV9 NA TGTGCCAGATGCTTCGGGTTCTTGCATGGCTACACCTTC CARCFGFLHGYTF
once TRBJ2-7 TRBV7-3 NA TGTGCCAGCAGCTTTCAGGGGGGCGAGCAGTACTTC CASSFQGGEQYF
NA TRBJ2-3 TRBV5-1 NA TGCGCCAGCAGCTTGGCGGGAGGCACAGATACGCAGTATTTT CASSLAGGTDTQYF
NA TRBJ1-1 TRBV7-9 NA TGTGCCAGCAGCTTAACAGTTCAGAACACTGAAGCTTTCTTT CASSLTVQNTEAFF
NA TRBJ2-5 TRBV30 NA TGTGCCTGGAGTCGAGGGGGAACCCCCACGACCCAGTACTTC CAWSRGGTPTTQYF
NA TRBJ1-4 TRBV7-2 TRBD1 TGTGCCAGCAGCACGGGACAGGAGGATGAAAAACTGTTTTTT CASSTGQEDEKLFF
NA TRBJ1-6 TRBV11-2 NA TGTGCCAGCAGCTTCGTCTCCTATAATTCACCCCTCCACTTT CASSFVSYNSPLHF
NA TRBJ1-1 TRBV7-2 NA TGTGCCAGCAGCTTTAGTTCGGGGGGCACTGAAGCTTTCTTT CASSFSSGGTEAFF
NA TRBJ1-1 TRBV5-1 NA TGCGCCAGCAGACCCGGGACAACGAACACTGAAGCTTTCTTT CASRPGTTNTEAFF
once TRBJ1-2 TRBV10-2 TRBD1 TGCGCCAGCAGCCTAGACAGGGTGGCTGGCTACACCTTC CASSLDRVAGYTF
NA TRBJ2-5 TRBV30 NA TGTGCCTGGAGCCTGGGGGCCCGGGAGACCCAGTACTTC CAWSLGARETQYF
NA TRBJ2-5 TRBV2 TRBD2 TGTGCCAGCAGCCGGAGACTAGCGGGGGGCCTCCAAGAGACCCAGTACTTC CASSRRLAGGLQETQYF
NA TRBJ2-2 TRBV28 TRBD2 TGTGCCAGCAGTTGGAGCGGGAGAGCCGGGGAGCTGTTTTTT CASSWSGRAGELFF
few TRBJ1-2 TRBV4-1 TRBD1 TGCGCCAGCAGGAGGACAGGGAACTATGGCTACACCTTC CASRRTGNYGYTF
few TRBJ2-1 TRBV7-3 TRBD2 TGTGCCAGCAGCTTAGGGAGGGATCATGAGCAGTTCTTC CASSLGRDHEQFF
NA TRBJ2-3 TRBV7-2 TRBD2 TGTGCCAGCAGCTTGTGGACTAGCGGGGGGGCAGGGACAGATACGCAGTATTTT CASSLWTSGGAGTDTQYF
NA TRBJ1-2 TRBV27 TRBD1 TGTGCCAGCAGAACACAGGGGGCCTATGGCTACACCTTC CASRTQGAYGYTF
NA TRBJ1-4 TRBV27 TRBD1 TGTGCCAGCAGTTGGACAGGGGGCTTTGAAAAACTGTTTTTT CASSWTGGFEKLFF
NA TRBJ1-3 TRBV19 NA TGTGCCAGTAGTGTCCGGGACTCTGGAAACACCATATATTTT CASSVRDSGNTIYF
few TRBJ2-3 TRBV5-5 TRBD2 TGTGCCAGCAGCTTGGGGGCTAGCGGGGGCACAGATACGCAGTATTTT CASSLGASGGTDTQYF
NA TRBJ1-1 TRBV6-5 NA TGTGCCAGCACTTTCCAGATGAACACTGAAGCTTTCTTT CASTFQMNTEAFF
NA TRBJ1-2 TRBV15 NA TGTGCCACCAGCAGAGGAGGTGCAGATTCCCTATTGGAAGGCTACACCTTC CATSRGGADSLLEGYTF
NA TRBJ2-7 TRBV29-1 NA TGCAGCGTCGCTACACAGGGTTACGAGCAGTACTTC CSVATQGYEQYF
NA TRBJ1-4 TRBV28 NA TGTGCCAGCAGTCCCATTTCCCCTAATGAAAAACTGTTTTTT CASSPISPNEKLFF
NA TRBJ2-4 TRBV28 TRBD1 TGTGCCAGCAGCCACAGGGGGCAGAGGGCCAAAAACATTCAGTACTTC CASSHRGQRAKNIQYF
NA TRBJ2-4 TRBV18 NA TGTGCCAGCTCACCAAACCCCGGGGAATTAATTGTGGCCAAAAACATTCAGTACTTC CASSPNPGELIVAKNIQYF
NA TRBJ2-2 TRBV7-9 NA TGTGCCAGCAGCTTAGGGAGACAGCATTCTGGCGGGGAGCTGTTTTTT CASSLGRQHSGGELFF
few TRBJ2-7 TRBV5-1 NA TGCGCCAGCAGTGGGGGGTCGTTGCGGAGCTCCTACGAGCAGTACTTC CASSGGSLRSSYEQYF
NA TRBJ2-1 TRBV6-1 NA TGTGCCAGCAGTGAATCCACCTTGCCCGGGGCCTACAATGAGCAGTTCTTC CASSESTLPGAYNEQFF
few TRBJ2-2 TRBV6-5 TRBD1 TGTGCCAGCAGTTACTCGTGGACAGGGAGCGGGGAGCTGTTTTTT CASSYSWTGSGELFF
NA TRBJ1-2 TRBV5-4 TRBD1 TGTGCCAGCAGCCGGGACAGGGAAAACTATGGCTACACCTTC CASSRDRENYGYTF
once TRBJ2-1 TRBV27 TRBD2 TGTGCCAGCAGTTTTCGGACTAGCGACTCGTCGCAGTTCTTC CASSFRTSDSSQFF
NA TRBJ2-1 TRBV10-1 TRBD2 TGCGCCAGCAGTGGAGGACTAGGTAATGAGCAGTTCTTC CASSGGLGNEQFF
NA TRBJ1-1 TRBV7-2 NA TGTGCCAGCAGCTTAGTCGCAGGTATGAACACTGAAGCTTTCTTT CASSLVAGMNTEAFF
NA TRBJ1-1 TRBV28 NA TGTGCCAGCAGTTTACTAGGGGCTAACACTGAAGCTTTCTTT CASSLLGANTEAFF
NA TRBJ2-5 TRBV7-6 NA TGTGCCAGCAGCGTCAGAATGGGGACAATTGGGGAGACCCAGTACTTC CASSVRMGTIGETQYF
NA TRBJ2-5 TRBV30 NA TGTGCCTGGAGTGTACTAAAGGGGGTGCAGGAGACCCAGTACTTC CAWSVLKGVQETQYF
NA TRBJ1-6 TRBV30 NA TGTGCCTGGGATAAAGGGGGCTCCTATAATTCACCCCTCCACTTT CAWDKGGSYNSPLHF
NA TRBJ2-7 TRBV10-2 TRBD2 TGCGCCAGCAGTGAGTTTCTAGCGGGAGTTATCGGGTACGAGCAGTACTTC CASSEFLAGVIGYEQYF
few TRBJ2-1 TRBV25-1 NA TGTGCCAGCAAGGACAGTCACAATGAGCAGTTCTTC CASKDSHNEQFF
NA TRBJ1-2 TRBV13 NA TGTGCCAGCAGCTACGGGTCAGGGCCGACTGGTGGCTACACCTTC CASSYGSGPTGGYTF
few TRBJ2-3 TRBV7-3 TRBD1 TGTGCCAGCAGCTTATCGGGACAGGGGACAGATACGCAGTATTTT CASSLSGQGTDTQYF
NA TRBJ1-1 TRBV6-5 TRBD1 TGTGCCAGCAGAACTTCGGGACAGGGGGAGACTGAAGCTTTCTTT CASRTSGQGETEAFF
NA TRBJ1-1 TRBV9 NA TGTGCCAGCAGCCTCGGACAGATGAACACTGAAGCTTTCTTT CASSLGQMNTEAFF
NA TRBJ2-1 TRBV13 NA TGTGCCAGCAGCTTAGATGGCGGTTACCTCAATGAGCAGTTCTTC CASSLDGGYLNEQFF
NA TRBJ2-4 TRBV19 NA TGTGCCAGTAGTTCGGTCAGAATTGCGGGGAGCATTCAGTACTTC CASSSVRIAGSIQYF
few TRBJ2-1 TRBV3-1/TRBV3-2 NA TGTGCCAGCAGCCAAGATACTAGGCTGGTGTACAATGAGCAGTTCTTC CASSQDTRLVYNEQFF
NA TRBJ2-1 TRBV2 NA TGTGCCAGCAGGTTGCTAGCCAATGAGCAGTTCTTC CASRLLANEQFF
NA TRBJ1-5 TRBV2 NA TGTGCCAGCAGTGAACAGGGCAGCAATCAGCCCCAGCATTTT CASSEQGSNQPQHF